Following are 4 T cell receptor beta chains from one sample sequenced in a study of persistence of HIV-infected CD4 T cells. Their target antigens are unknown. Cells were stimulated with CMV-infected fibroblast lysates at roughly 10 ug/mL. Memory cells lacking CD40L and CD69 with high CD45RO were sorted. This was the immunoSEQ version 4 assay in survey mode. Sequencing used immunoSEQ multiplex PCR; TCRdb keeps in-frame clones, though not all of them. The table shows 25,000 to 30,000 clones, with approximately 78% occurring only once. This material consisted of CD4+ T cells sorted from PBMCs after roughly 18-hour stimulation, taken from a patient who received antiretroviral therapy. Every receptor here comes from an adult woman with HIV who was CMV-seropositive.

The chain couples TRBV7-2 to TRBJ1-4; TRBD1 might be the D (5 bases). V lost 4 bases to trimming and J lost 8 bases, with 17 bases between them. CDR1 and CDR2 from the germline V gene are SGHTA and FQGNSA. This CDR3 has 15 residues. CDR3 in amino acids: CASSSGGSGGEKLFF. The CDR3 region has the DNA TGTGCCAGCAGCTCTGGGGGTAGCGGAGGAGAAAAACTGTTTTTT.

The CDR3 loop reads CASRASSGVTGELFF. CDR3 sequence (DNA): TGTGCCAGCAGAGCCAGTAGCGGGGTGACCGGGGAGCTGTTTTTT. J is TRBJ2-2 and V is TRBV6-4; 8 bases agree with TRBD2. The CDR3 totals 15 residues. Per germline, CDR1 MRHNA and CDR2 SNTAGT. V lost 6 bases to trimming and J lost 5 bases; unmatched junction nucleotides: 8.

In its sample, this clone was seen a few times. This chain joins TRBV5-1 and TRBJ1-3; maybe TRBD1 (6 bases). This CDR3 is 15 amino acids long. V was pared by 2 bases and J by 1 base, with 10 bases between. Germline CDR1 and CDR2: SGHRS and YFSETQ. CDR3 amino acids: CASSLTGFSGNTIYF. The CDR3 nucleotides read TGCGCCAGCAGCTTAACAGGGTTTTCTGGAAACACCATATATTTT. Full variable domain (remainder filled in from reference TRBV5-1 and TRBJ1-3): KAGVTQTPRYLIKTRGQQVTLSCSPISGHRSVSWYQQTPGQGLQFLFEYFSETQRNKGNFPGRFSGRQFSNSRSEMNVSTLELGDSALYLCASSLTGFSGNTIYFGEGSWLTVV.

This clone was recorded once. The chain links TRBV10-3 to TRBJ1-3; 7 bases map to TRBD1. From germline, CDR1 is ENHRY and CDR2 SYGVKD. The CDR3 runs to 16 residues. Losses at the gene ends were 3 bases for V and 3 bases for J; bases not matched to a gene: 8. The CDR3 reads CAISDESGGYGNTIYF. The CDR3 DNA is TGTGCCATCAGTGATGAATCAGGGGGTTATGGAAACACCATATATTTT.